This is a list of T cell receptor beta chains from one sample in a study of blood T cell repertoires in COVID-19. Clones were sequenced by immunoSEQ multiplex PCR, and TCRdb holds only the in-frame ones, with some missing. The data contain approximately 280,000 clones, roughly 90% of them seen just once; the ten biggest clones take up 2% to 2.5%. Sequencing was done on a sample of peripheral blood. The receptors here all came from a man aged 50 to 60 with acute or convalescent COVID-19. Each CDR3 is given with its conserved first and last residue. The size entry is marked missing in some rows and otherwise reads once, few, many or a size class.

clone_size,cdr3_length,v_call,cdr3_aa
once,14,TRBV30,CAWTGQGTYQPQHF
-,14,TRBV10-3,CAISEGQGGYEQYF
-,14,TRBV9,CASSANPYNTEAFF
-,13,TRBV18,CASSGQGNYGYTF
-,12,TRBV14,CASSPGGPAQYF
-,15,TRBV14,CASSQEWGINTEAFF
-,16,TRBV27,CASSHGLAGGRGEQYF
-,14,TRBV28,CASSSRDSHRRAFF
-,15,TRBV27,CASTADRYSNQPQHF
once,16,TRBV5-1,CASSSGTGGSGNTIYF
-,14,TRBV9,CASSVGGGWETQYF
-,14,TRBV7-9,CASTERAGAETQYF
many,14,TRBV7-8,CASSARGRNTEAFF
-,12,TRBV29-1,CSVSRVNEKLFF
few,15,TRBV7-8,CASTPARRHGNTIYF
-,18,TRBV27,CASSLWPRSHTHTDTQYF
once,14,TRBV27,CASSLTREAYEQYF
-,14,TRBV5-1,CASSPGRENEKLFF
-,15,TRBV5-8,CASSLVGDMNTEAFF
few,17,TRBV19,CASSKGTGTSGAYEQYF
-,13,TRBV6-4,CASSAGSGYGYTF
-,13,TRBV6-6,CASSWSGQGEAFF
-,13,TRBV5-1,CASSLGAYNEQFF
-,13,TRBV12-3/TRBV12-4,CASSRDREDEQYF
-,16,TRBV19,CASSQAGGSSYNEQFF
-,14,TRBV19,CASSILGDSTEAFF
-,14,TRBV14,CASSPRTGGNGYTF
-,12,TRBV12-3/TRBV12-4,CASRSPGPEAFF
once,13,TRBV27,CASSGQGHYGYTF
-,15,TRBV11-2,CASSPPGRSYNEQFF